The present T cell receptor beta chain was sequenced within a study of T cell responses to AZD1222 COVID-19 vaccine. It was second doses at about 4 or about 12 weeks that were pooled. Profiled with immunoSEQ multiplex PCR; TCRdb holds only in-frame clones, not every one. Of 140,000 to 150,000 clones listed, around 93% were seen once; the top ten hold 2.5% to 4%. Between the trimmed V and J ends, which lost 1 base and 4 bases, there was a span of 6 bases. CDR3 length: 12 residues. CDR1 and CDR2 (germline): SGHTS, YDEGEE. Study-level findings and limits: An increase in Spike-specific TCR breadth and depth was observed after two AZD1222 doses. Nearly half of spike-specific TCRs reportedly go after variant regions that carry no mutations.

As to this clone: Its antigen is unidentified.

Sample: peripheral blood, taken 28 days after the second AZD1222 dose. This TCR was recovered from an adult who received the AZD1222 COVID-19 vaccine. J is TRBJ2-7 and V is TRBV5-8; perhaps TRBD1 as D (6 bases). The CDR3 DNA is TGTGCCAGCAGCTTGAGGGGGTACGAGCAGTACTTC. It is translated as CASSLRGYEQYF.